This T cell receptor (beta chain) was identified in a study of T cell responses to AZD1222 COVID-19 vaccine. Data came from immunoSEQ multiplex PCR; TCRdb stores just in-frame clones and leaves some out. The sample holds over 140,000 clones, about 92% seen once. The CDR3 contains 16 residues. V was clipped by 4 bases and J by 0 bases; unmatched bases: 8. CDR1 LNHDA and CDR2 SQIVND come from the germline V gene (reference sequence). Comment on this clone: Its antigen is not identified.

Study-wide results and caveats: Vaccine-related CD4 TCRs covered spike, predominating at 160-218 and 743-854. Without day 14 samples, only post-peak T cell repertoires were studied. Donors were largely white British and mainly female; clonal diversity was possibly underestimated. Spike-specific TCR breadth and depth went up after people got two AZD1222 doses.

The sample here was peripheral blood, taken 28 days after the second AZD1222 dose. This clonotype originated in an adult who received the AZD1222 COVID-19 vaccine. This rearrangement joins TRBV19 to TRBJ1-1; TRBD1 aligns across 7 bases. The CDR3 DNA reads TGTGCCAGTAGTAAACCCTCAGGGGGACTGAACACTGAAGCTTTCTTT. Its protein product is CASSKPSGGLNTEAFF.